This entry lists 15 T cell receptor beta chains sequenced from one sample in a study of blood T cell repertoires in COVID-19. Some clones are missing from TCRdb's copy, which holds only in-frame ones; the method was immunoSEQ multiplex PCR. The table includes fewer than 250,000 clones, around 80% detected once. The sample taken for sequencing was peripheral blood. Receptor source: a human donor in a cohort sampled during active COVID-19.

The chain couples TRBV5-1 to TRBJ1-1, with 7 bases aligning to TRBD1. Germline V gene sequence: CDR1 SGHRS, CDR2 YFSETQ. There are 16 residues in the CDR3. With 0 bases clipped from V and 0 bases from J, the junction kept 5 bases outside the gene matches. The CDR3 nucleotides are TGCGCCAGCAGCTTGGGGGACAGCCATTTGAACACTGAAGCTTTCTTT. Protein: CASSLGDSHLNTEAFF.

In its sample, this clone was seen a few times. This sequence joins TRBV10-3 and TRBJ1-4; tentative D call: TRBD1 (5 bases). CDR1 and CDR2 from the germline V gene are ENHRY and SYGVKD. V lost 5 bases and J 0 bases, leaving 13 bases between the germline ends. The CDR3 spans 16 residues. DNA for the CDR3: TGTGCCATCAGTATGGAGGGGATTGCAACTAATGAAAAACTGTTTTTT. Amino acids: CAISMEGIATNEKLFF.

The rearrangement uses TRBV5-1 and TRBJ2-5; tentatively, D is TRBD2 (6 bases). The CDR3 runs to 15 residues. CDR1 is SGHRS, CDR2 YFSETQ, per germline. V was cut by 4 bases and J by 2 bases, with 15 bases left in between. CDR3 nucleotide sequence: TGCGCCAGCAGCCGCGGTAAGGGGAGGCAAGAGACCCAGTACTTC. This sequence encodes CASSRGKGRQETQYF.

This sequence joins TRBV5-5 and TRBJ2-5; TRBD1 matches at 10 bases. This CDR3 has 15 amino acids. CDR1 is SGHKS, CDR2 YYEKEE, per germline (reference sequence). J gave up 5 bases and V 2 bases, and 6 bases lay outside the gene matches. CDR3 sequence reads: CASSFGDRGGETQYF. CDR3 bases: TGTGCCAGCAGCTTTGGGGACAGGGGCGGGGAGACCCAGTACTTC.

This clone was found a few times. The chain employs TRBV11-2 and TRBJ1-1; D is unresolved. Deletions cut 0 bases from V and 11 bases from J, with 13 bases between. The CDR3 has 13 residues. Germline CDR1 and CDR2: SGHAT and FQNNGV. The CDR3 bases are TGTGCCAGCAGCTTAGATTCGCGGTCTTCCGCTTTCTTT. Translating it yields CASSLDSRSSAFF.

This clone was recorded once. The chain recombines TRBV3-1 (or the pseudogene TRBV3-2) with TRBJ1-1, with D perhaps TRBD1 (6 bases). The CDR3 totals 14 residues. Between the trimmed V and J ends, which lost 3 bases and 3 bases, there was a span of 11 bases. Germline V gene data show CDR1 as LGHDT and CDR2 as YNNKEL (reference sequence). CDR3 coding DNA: TGTGCCAGCAGCCAGTCGGACAGACACACTGAAGCTTTCTTT. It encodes CASSQSDRHTEAFF.

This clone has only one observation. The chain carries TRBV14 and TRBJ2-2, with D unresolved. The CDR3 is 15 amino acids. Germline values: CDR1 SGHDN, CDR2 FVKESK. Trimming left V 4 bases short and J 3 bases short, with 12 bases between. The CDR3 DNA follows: TGTGCCAGCAGCCTTAATCCCGGTCACACCGGGGAGCTGTTTTTT. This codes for CASSLNPGHTGELFF.

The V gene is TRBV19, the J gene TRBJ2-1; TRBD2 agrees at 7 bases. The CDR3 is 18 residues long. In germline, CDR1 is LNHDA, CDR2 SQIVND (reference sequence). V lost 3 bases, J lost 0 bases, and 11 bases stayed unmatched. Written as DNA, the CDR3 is TGTGCCAGTAGTATCAGGCGGTCTAGCGGAGGCTCCTACAATGAGCAGTTCTTC. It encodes CASSIRRSSGGSYNEQFF.

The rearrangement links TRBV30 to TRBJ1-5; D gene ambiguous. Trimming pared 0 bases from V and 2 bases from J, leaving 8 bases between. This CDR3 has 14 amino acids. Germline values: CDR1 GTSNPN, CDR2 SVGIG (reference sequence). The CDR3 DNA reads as TGTGCCTGGAGTGTAGGTAGCGGCAATCAGCCCCAGCATTTT. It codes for CAWSVGSGNQPQHF.

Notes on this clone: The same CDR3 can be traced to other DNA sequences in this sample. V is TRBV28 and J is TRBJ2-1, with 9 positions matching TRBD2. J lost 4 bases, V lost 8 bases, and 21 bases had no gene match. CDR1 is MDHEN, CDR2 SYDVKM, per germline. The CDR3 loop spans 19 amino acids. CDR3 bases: TGTGCCAGCCTCAGACGGGGGCGGGAGGGCCTGTTAGCATACAATGAGCAGTTCTTC. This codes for CASLRRGREGLLAYNEQFF.

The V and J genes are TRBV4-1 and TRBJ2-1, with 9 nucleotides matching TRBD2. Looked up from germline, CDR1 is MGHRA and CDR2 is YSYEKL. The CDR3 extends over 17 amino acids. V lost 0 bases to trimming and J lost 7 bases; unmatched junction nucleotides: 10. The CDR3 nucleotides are TGCGCCAGCAGCCAAGATATTGGCGGGAGGGCCAGGAATGAGCAGTTCTTC. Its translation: CASSQDIGGRARNEQFF.

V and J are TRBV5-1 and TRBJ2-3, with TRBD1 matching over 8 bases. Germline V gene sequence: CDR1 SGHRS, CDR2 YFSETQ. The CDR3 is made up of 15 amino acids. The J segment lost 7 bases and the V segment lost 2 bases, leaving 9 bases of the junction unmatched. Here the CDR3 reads CASSLRAGGGNTQYF. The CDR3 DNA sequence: TGCGCCAGCAGCTTAAGGGCAGGGGGCGGGAATACGCAGTATTTT.

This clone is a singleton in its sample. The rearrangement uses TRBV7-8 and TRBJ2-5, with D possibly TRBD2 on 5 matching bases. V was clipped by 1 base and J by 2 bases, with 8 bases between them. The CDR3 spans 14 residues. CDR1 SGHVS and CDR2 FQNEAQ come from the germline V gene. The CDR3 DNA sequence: TGTGCCAGCAGCTTAGAGACTAAACAAGAGACCCAGTACTTC. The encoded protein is CASSLETKQETQYF.

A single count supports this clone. As DNA, the CDR3 is TGTGCCAGCAGTTCGAGCCTTCCTAATCAGCCCCAGCATTTT. This codes for CASSSSLPNQPQHF. The chain couples TRBV27 to TRBJ1-5; D is unclear. CDR3 size: 14 residues. The V gene's germline CDR1 is MNHEY and CDR2 SMNVEV (reference sequence). The V gene lost 4 bases and the J gene lost 4 bases, with 11 bases spanning the gap.

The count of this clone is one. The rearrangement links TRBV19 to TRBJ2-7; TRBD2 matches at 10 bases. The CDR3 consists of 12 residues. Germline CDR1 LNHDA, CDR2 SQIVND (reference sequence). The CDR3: CAAGGSGDEQYF. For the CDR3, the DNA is TGTGCAGCGGGGGGGAGTGGTGACGAGCAGTACTTC.